This TCR beta chain was found in a study of cytomegalovirus exposure and HLA in healthy donors. For the study at large: Earlier, 110 million or so unique TCR beta sequences were recovered from about 200 million T cells by an analysis. Overall study findings and caveats: Later, an analysis found that common viral pathogens appeared to be linked with several of the most significant clusters.

The germline V and J ends were trimmed by 4 bases and 5 bases, with 17 bases remaining between them. The CDR3 is 16 residues long. Germline CDR1 reads SGHVS; CDR2 reads FQNEAQ. This clone occurred a few times. The target antigen is unknown. The PCR had 60 Vbeta and 13 Jbeta primers. Produced via immunoSEQ multiplex PCR; TCRdb's table is partial and in-frame only. The table includes about 150,000 clones, 80% to 90% detected once. The sequence was obtained from a woman younger than 35 in good health and CMV-seronegative. The V call is TRBV7-8, the J call TRBJ2-2, with TRBD1 as a possible D gene (6 bases). Sequencing input: PBMCs. The CDR3 nucleotides are TGTGCCAGCAGCTCTAATGGTGGGGGCGCGACCGGGGAGCTGTTTTTT. The encoded protein is CASSSNGGGATGELFF. Together with reference TRBV7-8 and TRBJ2-2, the CDR3 gives the full variable domain: GAGVSQSPRYKVAKRGQDVALRCDPISGHVSLFWYQQALGQGPEFLTYFQNEAQLDKSGLPSDRFFAERPEGSVSTLKIQRTQQEDSAVYLCASSSNGGGATGELFFGEGSRLTVL.